What follows are 32 T cell receptor beta chains derived from one specimen sequenced in a study of Tregs in tolerant kidney transplant recipients. Profiled with immunoSEQ multiplex PCR; TCRdb holds only in-frame clones, not every one. Among about 100,000 clones, over 85% were seen once, and the ten largest hold 1.5% to 2%. Mixed chimerism was transient after nonmyeloablative marrow transplants from related graft donors. The sample consisted of CD4+ T cells from blood (PBMCs), taken 12 months after the transplant. The receptor set was obtained from a human patient who received a combined kidney and bone marrow transplant. Among the T cells, some may be from the graft donor.

V and J are TRBV19 and TRBJ2-3; no clear D. The V gene lost 0 bases and the J gene lost 6 bases, with 4 bases spanning the gap. CDR1 and CDR2 (germline): LNHDA, SQIVND (reference sequence). This CDR3 spans 12 amino acids. The CDR3 sequence: CASSIDLDTQYF. CDR3 in DNA: TGTGCCAGTAGTATAGATCTGGATACGCAGTATTTT.

Comments on this clone: The same CDR3 arises from other DNA sequences in this sample as well. The chain employs TRBV25-1 and TRBJ1-6; 10 nucleotides agree with TRBD1. This CDR3 region has 16 residues. Losses at the gene ends were 6 bases for V and 13 bases for J; bases not matched to a gene: 15. The germline V gene has CDR1 MGHDK and CDR2 SYGVNS. The CDR3: CASRNEGTGDLSPLHF. DNA for the CDR3: TGTGCCAGCAGAAACGAAGGGACAGGGGATCTTTCCCCCCTCCACTTT.

The chain is built from TRBV11-1 and TRBJ2-7, with TRBD2 identical over 14 bases. Trimming took 4 bases from V and 3 from J; bases not matched to a gene: 8. The CDR3 has 17 residues. CDR1 and CDR2 (germline): SGHAT, FQDESV (reference sequence). CDR3: CASSSSGTSGGNYEQYF. Here the CDR3 DNA reads TGTGCCAGCAGCTCCTCCGGGACTAGCGGGGGTAACTACGAGCAGTACTTC.

This clone was detected only once. This chain joins TRBV27 and TRBJ1-4; D not certain. The V gene's germline CDR1 is MNHEY and CDR2 SMNVEV (reference sequence). Trimming left V 4 bases short and J 0 bases short, with 6 bases between. This CDR3 contains 14 residues. The CDR3 DNA reads as TGTGCCAGCAGTTCGGTTTCAACTAATGAAAAACTGTTTTTT. Translating gives CASSSVSTNEKLFF.

The chain couples TRBV29-1 to TRBJ2-1; 8 bases are shared with TRBD1. CDR1 is SQVTM and CDR2 is ANQGSEA in the germline V gene. The J segment lost 4 bases and the V segment lost 7 bases, leaving 9 bases of the junction unmatched. The CDR3 length is 14 residues. The CDR3 is CSGRRDRHYNEQFF. The CDR3 region has the DNA TGCAGCGGCCGCCGGGACAGGCATTACAATGAGCAGTTCTTC.

A few counts support this clone. This rearrangement joins TRBV27 to TRBJ2-1; no firm D call. Trimming left V 3 bases short and J 3 bases short, with 21 bases between. Per germline, CDR1 MNHEY and CDR2 SMNVEV (reference sequence). The CDR3 contains 18 residues. The CDR3 protein is CASSLIDPRSAFYNEQFF. CDR3 bases: TGTGCCAGCAGTTTGATTGATCCGAGATCCGCCTTCTACAATGAGCAGTTCTTC.

This clone was picked up a small number of times. This chain uses TRBV2 with TRBJ1-2; 10 bases line up with TRBD1. The V segment lost 6 bases and the J segment 3 bases; nucleotides outside the gene matches: 4. The CDR3 is made up of 14 amino acids. Germline-derived CDR1 and CDR2 are SNHLY and FYNNEI. The CDR3 reads CASRSGTGDYGYTF. The CDR3 DNA reads TGTGCCAGCAGAAGCGGGACAGGGGACTATGGCTACACCTTC. Full variable domain (rest looked up from reference TRBV2 and TRBJ1-2): EPEVTQTPSHQVTQMGQEVILRCVPISNHLYFYWYRQILGQKVEFLVSFYNNEISEKSEIFDDQFSVERPDGSNFTLKIRSTKLEDSAMYFCASRSGTGDYGYTFGSGTRLTVV.

V gene TRBV7-8 combines with J gene TRBJ2-3; maybe TRBD1 (5 bases). CDR3 length: 15 residues. V lost 5 bases and J 8 bases, leaving 20 bases between the germline ends. Germline V lookup: CDR1 SGHVS, CDR2 FQNEAQ. The CDR3 region is CASSQSYGQWVTQYF. The CDR3 region has the DNA TGTGCCAGCAGCCAATCCTATGGACAATGGGTTACGCAGTATTTT.

This chain uses TRBV7-6 with TRBJ1-1; D is undetermined. CDR1 and CDR2 from the germline V gene are SGHVS and FNYEAQ. The CDR3 is made up of 17 amino acids. Trimming left V 7 bases short and J 0 bases short, with 21 bases between. The CDR3 region has the DNA TGTGCCAGCACCAGAAGGAGGGCGGATGGGTTGAACACTGAAGCTTTCTTT. It encodes CASTRRRADGLNTEAFF.

The chain couples TRBV7-9 to TRBJ1-5, with a tentative D call TRBD1 (6 bases). Trimming removed 1 base at V and 3 bases at J, with 10 bases between. In germline, CDR1 is SEHNR, CDR2 FQNEAQ (reference sequence). The CDR3 has 15 residues. Here the CDR3 reads CASSLGDRTNQPQHF. The CDR3 DNA reads as TGTGCCAGCAGCTTAGGAGACAGGACCAATCAGCCCCAGCATTTT.

This clone was observed a handful of times. The chain uses TRBV19 and TRBJ2-7; the match to TRBD1 covers 9 bases. The J segment lost 1 base and the V segment lost 3 bases, leaving 1 base of the junction unmatched. CDR3 length: 14 amino acids. CDR1 LNHDA and CDR2 SQIVND come from the germline V gene (reference sequence). This CDR3 reads CASSMGTGSYEQYF. The CDR3, as DNA: TGTGCCAGTAGTATGGGGACAGGGTCCTACGAGCAGTACTTC.

The chain employs TRBV16 and TRBJ1-2; tentatively, D is TRBD1 (5 bases). Trimming left V 4 bases short and J 7 bases short, with 13 bases between. This CDR3 region has 13 residues. Germline-derived CDR1 and CDR2 are KGHSY and FQNENV. This CDR3 reads CASSPNQQAGYTF. In DNA, the CDR3 is TGTGCCAGCAGCCCCAATCAACAGGCTGGCTACACCTTC.

The chain joins TRBV7-3 to TRBJ2-7; 10 bases are a match to TRBD1. CDR1 SGHTA and CDR2 FQGTGA come from the germline V gene. There are 15 residues in the CDR3. V was pared by 1 base and J by 4 bases, with 4 bases of the junction left unmatched. CDR3 sequence (DNA): TGTGCCAGCAGCTTAATTGGGACAGGGGAATACGAGCAGTACTTC. Its translation: CASSLIGTGEYEQYF.

The chain has TRBV6-1 and TRBJ1-5; D gene ambiguous. Germline V gene lookup returns CDR1 MNHNS and CDR2 SASEGT. V dropped 4 bases and J dropped 7 bases, with 11 bases sitting between them. CDR3 size: 13 residues. CDR3 sequence: CASSGVGRQPQHF. CDR3 DNA: TGTGCCAGCAGTGGAGTTGGGAGGCAGCCCCAGCATTTT.

CDR3 sequence (DNA): TGCGCCAGCAGCCAACCGCCTTTCAGGGGGCCCACCGGGGAGCTGTTTTTT. This encodes CASSQPPFRGPTGELFF. This chain joins TRBV4-3 and TRBJ2-2; TRBD1 matches 8 bases. Germline loops: CDR1 LGHNA, CDR2 YSLEER. The CDR3 loop spans 17 amino acids. V was clipped by 2 bases and J by 4 bases; unmatched bases: 9.

This clone was detected once. The chain carries TRBV4-3 and TRBJ2-3; unclear D gene. Germline CDR1 LGHNA, CDR2 YSLEER. Trimming took 4 bases from V and 0 from J, leaving 14 bases between them. This CDR3 has 16 amino acids. CDR3 in DNA: TGCGCCAGCAGCCGCCGCTTGGCACAAAGCACAGATACGCAGTATTTT. Its protein is CASSRRLAQSTDTQYF.

The rearrangement joins TRBV18 to TRBJ2-5; no definite D call. V was trimmed by 2 bases and J by 3 bases, leaving 7 bases between them. This CDR3 region has 13 residues. The V gene's germline CDR1 is KGHSH and CDR2 LQKENI. The CDR3 reads CASSPAPEETQYF. As DNA, the CDR3 is TGTGCCAGCTCACCAGCGCCCGAAGAGACCCAGTACTTC. The full variable domain, rest sourced from reference TRBV18 and TRBJ2-5, is NAGVMQNPRHLVRRRGQEARLRCSPMKGHSHVYWYRQLPEEGLKFMVYLQKENIIDESGMPKERFSAEFPKEGPSILRIQQVVRGDSAAYFCASSPAPEETQYFGPGTRLLVL.

The chain links TRBV7-9 to TRBJ2-5; the match to TRBD2 covers 11 bases. Germline CDR1 is SEHNR and CDR2 is FQNEAQ (reference sequence). CDR3 length: 16 amino acids. Losses at the gene ends were 5 bases for V and 5 bases for J; bases not matched to a gene: 10. The DNA of the CDR3 is TGTGCCAGCAGCCTACGTAGCGGGAGGGCGCAGGAGACCCAGTACTTC. This gives the protein CASSLRSGRAQETQYF.

The J gene is TRBJ2-1, the V gene TRBV10-3; D is perhaps TRBD1 (5 bases). Trimming cost V 3 bases and J 8 bases, with 11 bases left between them. Germline CDR1 reads ENHRY; CDR2 reads SYGVKD. This CDR3 is built from 13 residues. DNA for the CDR3: TGTGCCATCAGTGAACAGGTTTCGCATGAGCAGTTCTTC. Protein product: CAISEQVSHEQFF.

V is TRBV4-2 and J is TRBJ2-1; TRBD2 agrees at 9 bases. The CDR3 length is 17 residues. Unmatched junction bases numbered 11, after V lost 1 base and J lost 7 bases. In germline, CDR1 is LGHNA, CDR2 YNFKEQ. The CDR3 region has the DNA TGTGCCAGCAGCCAAGTGTCTGCGGGGGGGCCGGGGAATGAGCAGTTCTTC. Its protein product is CASSQVSAGGPGNEQFF.

The chain combines TRBV7-9 with TRBJ2-1, with D possibly TRBD1 on 6 matching bases. Germline lookup yields CDR1 SEHNR and CDR2 FQNEAQ (reference sequence). This CDR3 contains 15 residues. V was clipped by 6 bases and J by 1 base, with 13 bases between them. The CDR3 protein is CASRTTGWSYNEQFF. DNA for the CDR3: TGTGCCAGCAGGACCACAGGGTGGTCCTACAATGAGCAGTTCTTC.

The gene calls are TRBV2 and TRBJ2-2; 10 bases match TRBD2. V shed 4 bases and J 2 bases; nucleotides not matched to a gene: 4. There are 16 residues in the CDR3. Germline V gene lookup returns CDR1 SNHLY and CDR2 FYNNEI. The CDR3 here is CASSVGLAANTGELFF. In DNA, the CDR3 is TGTGCCAGCAGTGTAGGACTAGCGGCAAACACCGGGGAGCTGTTTTTT.

In this sample, this clone is medium-sized. This sequence joins TRBV13 and TRBJ1-5; D gene ambiguous. The CDR3 runs to 12 residues. Germline-derived CDR1 and CDR2 are PRHDT and FYEKMQ (reference sequence). Between the trimmed V and J ends, which lost 8 bases and 12 bases, there was a span of 17 bases. CDR3 in amino acids: CASHGGVGVQHF. In DNA, the CDR3 is TGTGCCAGCCATGGTGGGGTCGGGGTCCAGCATTTT.

This rearrangement joins TRBV4-2 to TRBJ2-3; 9 bases agree with TRBD2. With 3 bases clipped from V and 5 bases from J, the junction kept 9 bases outside the gene matches. Looked up from germline, CDR1 is LGHNA and CDR2 is YNFKEQ. This CDR3 spans 16 amino acids. As DNA, the CDR3 is TGTGCCAGCAGCCATGCCCCTAGCGGGAAGGGAGATACGCAGTATTTT. This translates into CASSHAPSGKGDTQYF.

V is TRBV9 and J is TRBJ1-1; no firm D call. Deletions cut 4 bases from V and 4 bases from J, with 11 bases between. CDR1 is SGDLS, CDR2 YYNGEE, per germline. The CDR3 length is 13 residues. The CDR3 DNA reads as TGTGCCAGCAGCTCCAGGTACGGCACTGAAGCTTTCTTT. Translation: CASSSRYGTEAFF.

This rearrangement joins TRBV5-1 to TRBJ2-3; a weak D match, TRBD2 (6 bases). The ends were cut back, 0 bases at V and 5 bases at J, with 13 bases in the middle. The CDR3 runs 15 residues. CDR1 is SGHRS and CDR2 is YFSETQ in the germline V gene. CDR3: CASSLGTTDLDTQYF. The CDR3 bases are TGCGCCAGCAGCTTGGGGACTACCGACTTAGATACGCAGTATTTT. The whole variable domain, remainder taken from reference TRBV5-1 and TRBJ2-3, is KAGVTQTPRYLIKTRGQQVTLSCSPISGHRSVSWYQQTPGQGLQFLFEYFSETQRNKGNFPGRFSGRQFSNSRSEMNVSTLELGDSALYLCASSLGTTDLDTQYFGPGTRLTVL.

The chain joins TRBV15 to TRBJ1-6, with 11 bases lining up with TRBD1. Germline V CDR1 and CDR2: LNHNV, YYDKDF (reference sequence). V lost 1 base and J lost 10; bases outside the gene matches: 6. This CDR3 is 16 amino acids long. The CDR3 region is CATSRAPGTGGSPLHF. The DNA for the CDR3 is TGTGCCACCAGCAGAGCCCCCGGGACAGGGGGATCACCCCTCCACTTT.

This clone was found once. The genes are TRBV4-1 and TRBJ1-3; 9 bases agree with TRBD1. CDR3 length: 18 amino acids. J gave up 3 bases and V 3 bases, and 12 bases lay outside the gene matches. Germline loops: CDR1 MGHRA, CDR2 YSYEKL. DNA for the CDR3: TGCGCCAGCAGCCATCCCAGGGACAGGGAAGGTCGTGGAAACACCATATATTTT. Translating it yields CASSHPRDREGRGNTIYF.

The V call is TRBV18, the J call TRBJ1-6; no clear D gene. Germline values: CDR1 KGHSH, CDR2 LQKENI. V was pared by 4 bases and J by 0 bases, with 13 bases between. This CDR3 is 17 amino acids long. CDR3 sequence (DNA): TGTGCCAGCTCACTATACAAACAGTCCTCCTATAATTCACCCCTCCACTTT. Translation: CASSLYKQSSYNSPLHF.

The chain recombines TRBV10-3 with TRBJ2-5, with 9 bases fitting TRBD1. J was trimmed by 4 bases and V by 8 bases; bases with no gene match: 11. Germline CDR1 ENHRY, CDR2 SYGVKD. This CDR3 has 15 amino acids. CDR3 bases: TGTGCCATCGGATACAACAGGGGGCGAGGAGAGACCCAGTACTTC. Its translation is CAIGYNRGRGETQYF.

On this clone itself: This specimen includes other DNA sequences encoding the same CDR3. This chain connects TRBV7-9 to TRBJ2-3; TRBD2 matches 11 bases. CDR1 and CDR2 (germline): SEHNR, FQNEAQ (reference sequence). V lost 6 bases to trimming and J lost 2 bases; unmatched junction nucleotides: 4. This CDR3 is 15 amino acids long. This CDR3 reads CASSLLAGVTDTQYF. CDR3 in DNA: TGTGCCAGCAGTTTACTAGCGGGAGTCACAGATACGCAGTATTTT.

The chain carries TRBV7-9 and TRBJ1-2; D may be TRBD1 (5 bases). V was cut by 3 bases and J by 6 bases, with 26 bases left in between. The germline gives CDR1 SEHNR, CDR2 FQNEAQ (reference sequence). CDR3 length equals 18 residues. This chain's CDR3 is CASSFPGALSGRQDGYTF. The CDR3 DNA follows: TGTGCCAGCAGCTTCCCTGGGGCTCTAAGCGGGCGTCAGGATGGCTACACCTTC.